Shown below are 28 T cell receptor beta chains from a single sample sequenced in a study of tumor-infiltrating lymphocytes in primary liver carcinoma. Total RNA (around 500 ng) served as template for TCR beta cDNA synthesis primed by a constant-region primer. Investigators got TCR beta libraries out of three nested multiplex PCR rounds, done with slightly modified ARM-PCR. The opening two PCR rounds, nine to eleven cycles each, paired TRBV1-TRBV30 forward primers with a C-beta reverse primer. One entry per CDR3 protein results from TCRdb running MiXCR on the multiplex PCR reads. The sample shows some 20,000 distinct CDR3 sequences, roughly 80% of them seen only once. Co-extraction yielded RNA and DNA from around 20-30 mg of unsorted bulk tissue. Material: liver tumor tissue from sampling region 4. As to subset: tumor region T4, right-lateral pole. These receptors originate from a woman in her 30s with primary liver carcinoma and hepatitis B virus infection.

To note about this clonotype: Mismatch with germline at one junction end may stem from a read error. The V and J genes are TRBV11-2 and TRBJ2-2; weak D call: TRBD1 (6 bases). The CDR3 runs to 16 residues. Germline CDR1 reads SGHAT; CDR2 reads FQNNGV. The CDR3 nucleotides are TGTGCCAGCAGCCCCGATCCCCAATTGAACGCAGGGGAGCTGTTATTT. Its protein product is CASSPDPQLNAGELLF.

The V call is TRBV11-3, the J call TRBJ2-3; unclear D gene. CDR1 is SGHNT, CDR2 YENEEA, per germline. Trimming cost V 6 bases and J 13 bases, with 20 bases left between them. This CDR3 comprises 13 residues. CDR3 region: CASSKESTDMKYF. The CDR3 DNA reads as TGTGCCAGCAGTAAGGAATCCACAGATATGAAGTATTTT. Combining the CDR3 with reference TRBV11-3 and TRBJ2-3 gives the whole variable domain EAGVVQSPRYKIIEKKQPVAFWCNPISGHNTLYWYLQNLGQGPELLIRYENEEAVDDSQLPKDRFSAERLKGVDSTLKIQPAELGDSAVYLCASSKESTDMKYFGPGTRLTVL.

This clonotype showed up just once. A much more abundant neighbour one base away suggests this may be a read error. The gene calls are TRBV29-1 and TRBJ1-1; D call uncertain. This CDR3 is built from 13 residues. The germline V gene has CDR1 SQVTM and CDR2 ANQGSEA. The CDR3 here is CSIDGHSVTEAFF. CDR3 nucleotide sequence: TGCAGCATTGATGGGCATTCGGTGACTGAAGCTTTCTTC.

This chain links TRBV11-3 with TRBJ2-4; D gene ambiguous. Germline CDR1 and CDR2: SGHNT and YENEEA. The CDR3 extends over 14 amino acids. Deletions cut 4 bases from V and 0 bases from J, with 7 bases between. DNA of the CDR3: TGTGCCAGCAGCTATCGGGTAGCCAAAAACATTCAGTACTTC. This translates into CASSYRVAKNIQYF. Together with reference TRBV11-3 and TRBJ2-4, the CDR3 gives the full variable domain: EAGVVQSPRYKIIEKKQPVAFWCNPISGHNTLYWYLQNLGQGPELLIRYENEEAVDDSQLPKDRFSAERLKGVDSTLKIQPAELGDSAVYLCASSYRVAKNIQYFGAGTRLSVL.

In this sample, this clonotype turned up a few times. One end of the junction is discordant with germline, which a read error may explain. This rearrangement joins TRBV4-3 to TRBJ2-7, with TRBD2 matching 7 bases. Germline lookup yields CDR1 LGHNA and CDR2 YSLEER. This CDR3 comprises 18 residues. The CDR3 DNA sequence: TGCGTCAGCAGCCAAGCTGTGACGGGGGGTAACATTAGGTACGAGCAGTACTTC. This translates into CVSSQAVTGGNIRYEQYF.

As concerns this clonotype: Since a much larger clone is just one base distant, this may be a read error. The chain employs TRBV11-2 and TRBJ2-5, with D possibly matching TRBD2 (6 bases). The CDR3 runs to 16 residues. CDR1 is SGHAT, CDR2 FQNNGV, per germline. This chain's CDR3 is CASSLVLGGRRETHYF. CDR3 coding DNA: TGTGCCAGCAGCTTAGTATTGGGGGGACGGAGGGAGACCCATTACTTC.

About this clonotype itself: As the CDR3 is not closed by the conserved phenylalanine or tryptophan, this likely results from a read error. The J gene is TRBJ2-2, the V gene TRBV11-2, with unresolved D. Germline CDR1 SGHAT, CDR2 FQNNGV. The CDR3 covers 16 residues. CDR3 amino acids: CAGSPDLQLNTGELFL. The DNA for the CDR3 is TGTGCCGGCAGTCCCGATCTCCAATTGAACACCGGGGAGCTGTTTTTA.

The chain has TRBV29-1 and TRBJ2-4, with 12 positions matching TRBD2. Unmatched junction bases numbered 9, after V lost 3 bases and J lost 9 bases. The germline gives CDR1 SQVTM, CDR2 ANQGSEA. The CDR3 runs to 15 residues. This chain's CDR3 is CSVDRLAGEMSIQYF. In DNA, the CDR3 is TGCAGCGTTGACAGACTAGCGGGAGAAATGAGCATTCAGTACTTC.

On this clonotype: At one of its ends the junction is not consistent with the germline gene, which may arise from a read error. This sequence joins TRBV4-2 and TRBJ2-3, with D perhaps TRBD2 (8 bases). Germline V CDR1 and CDR2: LGHNA, YNFKEQ. The CDR3 length is 16 residues. DNA for the CDR3: TGTGCCAGCAACCAAGTCGATAGCGGGGACAGAGATACACAGTATTTT. Protein: CASNQVDSGDRDTQYF.

This clonotype appeared a few times. Without the conserved terminal phenylalanine or tryptophan, this CDR3 likely stems from a read error. The chain has TRBV6-2 or TRBV6-3 and TRBJ1-2, with 9 bases that match TRBD1. Per the germline V gene, CDR1 is MNHEY and CDR2 is SVGEGT. V lost 5 bases, J lost 1 base, and 5 bases stayed unmatched. This CDR3 spans 15 amino acids. CDR3: CASSLPGQGNYGYTL. The CDR3 DNA follows: TGTGCCAGCAGTCTCCCGGGACAGGGTAACTATGGCTACACCCTC.

This chain joins TRBV28 and TRBJ2-4, with D possibly being TRBD1 or TRBD2 (6 bases each). The germline gives CDR1 MDHEN, CDR2 SYDVKM. The CDR3 has 12 amino acids. V dropped 7 bases and J dropped 6 bases, with 10 bases sitting between them. CDR3 bases: TGTGCCAGCACGAGGGGGGTAAACATTCAGTACTTC. Translating gives CASTRGVNIQYF.

Of note for this clonotype: The junction does not match germline at one end; this may be a read error. The chain uses TRBV6-5 and TRBJ2-7; D possibly corresponds to TRBD1 (5 bases). The CDR3 covers 15 residues. The germline V gene encodes CDR1 MNHEY and CDR2 SVGAGI. This CDR3 is CASSYKDKSSCEQYF. The CDR3 DNA reads as TGTGCCAGCAGTTACAAGGACAAGAGCTCCTGCGAGCAGTACTTC.

This chain's CDR3 is CASSTDRGLIKYF. CDR3 nucleotide sequence: TGTGCCAGCAGTACGGACAGGGGGCTGATCAAGTACTTC. The gene calls are TRBV6-5 and TRBJ2-5; TRBD1 agrees at 11 bases. This CDR3 has 13 residues. V lost 5 bases, J lost 12 bases, and 8 bases stayed unmatched. Germline V lookup: CDR1 MNHEY, CDR2 SVGAGI.

This clonotype was recorded at least ten times. CDR3 residues: CASSRLAKNIQYF. Written as DNA, the CDR3 is TGTGCCAGCAGCCGATTAGCCAAAAACATTCAGTACTTC. V and J are TRBV28 and TRBJ2-4, with no clear D. The length of the CDR3 is 13 residues. V was pared by 6 bases and J by 0 bases, with 6 bases between. The germline V gene encodes CDR1 MDHEN and CDR2 SYDVKM.

A word on this clonotype: A read error is likely, as this CDR3 ends without the conserved phenylalanine or tryptophan. V gene TRBV11-2 combines with J gene TRBJ2-3; unclear D gene. The length of the CDR3 is 14 residues. Germline CDR1 is SGHAT and CDR2 is FQNNGV. Written as DNA, the CDR3 is TGTACCAGCAGCCCACAAACTCACATAGATACGCAGTATTGT. Residues: CTSSPQTHIDTQYC.

This clonotype was found once. V gene TRBV28 combines with J gene TRBJ2-3; TRBD2 is a possible D gene (5 bases). The length of the CDR3 is 13 residues. Germline V lookup: CDR1 MDHEN, CDR2 SYDVKM. The CDR3 loop reads CVTSFNSADTQYF. CDR3 nucleotides: TGTGTCACCAGTTTTAATAGCGCTGATACGCAGTATTTT.

For this clonotype: A junction end diverges from the germline sequence, so it may reflect a read error. V is TRBV6-2 or TRBV6-3 and J is TRBJ2-2, with a weak D call TRBD2 (5 bases). The CDR3 length is 17 residues. Germline CDR1 and CDR2: MNHEY and SVGEGT. The DNA of the CDR3 is TGTGCCAGCAGTTACCCCCCCGGGGAGAGAGGTATCGGGAAGCTGTTTTTT. Encoded protein: CASSYPPGERGIGKLFF.

With regard to this clonotype: The junction departs from germline at one end; a sequencing error may be responsible. This rearrangement joins TRBV6-2 or TRBV6-3 to TRBJ2-1, with TRBD2 as a possible D gene (5 bases). The CDR3 loop spans 17 amino acids. Germline V lookup: CDR1 MNHEY, CDR2 SVGEGT. The CDR3 sequence is CVSRQPGLLCRYNEQFF. In DNA form, the CDR3 reads TGTGTCAGCCGACAACCCGGACTGCTTTGCCGATACAATGAGCAGTTCTTC.

A word on this clonotype: The missing conserved phenylalanine or tryptophan at the end of this CDR3 makes a read error likely. The DNA is omitted, as the CDR3 cannot be located on it reliably, and the CDR3 follows TCRdb's listing. The chain joins TRBV7-3 to TRBJ2-5; TRBD1 is taken as the D call from the table, unchecked against the DNA. Ends included, the CDR3 has 14 residues. Germline values: CDR1 SGHTA, CDR2 FQGTGA. The CDR3 spells CATSLGGAQETQYI.

This clonotype has only one observation. At one end the junction does not follow the germline gene, possibly because of a read error. This chain connects TRBV6-5 to TRBJ2-7; D gene ambiguous. This CDR3 has 14 amino acids. Germline CDR1 is MNHEY and CDR2 is SVGAGI. The CDR3 loop reads CASSFIQMKNEQYF. The DNA for the CDR3 is TGTGCCAGCAGCTTCATACAGATGAAGAACGAGCAATACTTC.

With respect to this clonotype: Because the CDR3 is missing its conserved closing phenylalanine or tryptophan, this is likely a read error. This sequence joins TRBV6-2 or TRBV6-3 and TRBJ1-2, with D maybe TRBD1 (5 bases). The CDR3 is 13 residues long. Germline CDR1 reads MNHEY; CDR2 reads SVGEGT. The CDR3 is CDSSLQGYGGYTY. As DNA, the CDR3 is TGTGACAGCAGTCTTCAGGGCTATGGTGGCTACACCTAC.

The CDR3 sequence: CASSVTGTSADNEQFF. The CDR3 DNA sequence: TGTGCCAGCAGCGTAACCGGGACTAGCGCGGACAATGAGCAGTTCTTC. The rearrangement joins TRBV4-2 to TRBJ2-1; 10 bases agree with TRBD2. Losses at the gene ends were 5 bases for V and 5 bases for J; bases not matched to a gene: 9. The germline V gene has CDR1 LGHNA and CDR2 YNFKEQ. The CDR3 contains 16 residues.

The V and J genes are TRBV11-3 and TRBJ2-1, with a weak D call TRBD2 (7 bases). V was trimmed by 5 bases and J by 8 bases, leaving 19 bases between them. Per the germline V gene, CDR1 is SGHNT and CDR2 is YENEEA. The CDR3 totals 15 residues. CDR3 protein: CASSRLAGGAYEQFF. In DNA form, the CDR3 reads TGTGCCAGCAGCCGATTAGCTGGGGGGGCGTATGAGCAGTTCTTC.

This clonotype was observed a handful of times. Since a much larger clone is just one base distant, this may be a read error. The rearrangement links TRBV9 to TRBJ1-2; D not resolved. Germline V gene lookup returns CDR1 SGDLS and CDR2 YYNGEE. Trimming removed 4 bases from V and 5 bases from J, with 15 bases in between. This CDR3 spans 14 amino acids. The CDR3 region is CASSIGDGPYGYTF. As DNA, the CDR3 is TGTGCCAGCAGCATAGGCGACGGACCTTATGGCTACACCTTC.

Worth noting for this clonotype: One end of the junction varies from germline; a read error may be responsible. J is TRBJ2-7 and V is TRBV30; 13 bases match TRBD2. CDR1 is GTSNPN and CDR2 is SVGIG in the germline V gene (reference sequence). This CDR3 is 15 amino acids long. CDR3 sequence: CACRGLAGKSYEQYF. CDR3 coding DNA: TGCGCCTGTAGGGGACTAGCGGGGAAGTCCTACGAGCAGTACTTC.

The genes are TRBV11-2 and TRBJ1-4, with D tentatively TRBD1 (5 bases). V lost 5 bases to trimming and J lost 17 bases, with 18 bases between them. In germline, CDR1 is SGHAT, CDR2 FQNNGV. The length of the CDR3 is 12 residues. This CDR3 reads CASSPWGRKLFF. Written as DNA, the CDR3 is TGTGCCAGCAGCCCCTGGGGGAGAAAGCTATTTTTT.

This clonotype was recorded only once. The V and J genes are TRBV5-4 and TRBJ2-3; TRBD1 might be the D (5 bases). TRBJ1-5 explains the end of the DNA better; the J call may be wrong. CDR1 and CDR2 from the germline V gene are SGHNT and YYREEE (reference sequence). The CDR3 consists of 17 residues. CDR3 bases: TGTGCCAGCAGCATAGACGGACATCCTCCACCCACAGATACGCAGCATTTT. Protein: CASSIDGHPPPTDTQHF.

The CDR3 DNA is TGTGCCAGCAGTTTAACGAGGATACAATCCCAGCATTTT. Translation: CASSLTRIQSQHF. This chain connects TRBV12-3 or TRBV12-4 to TRBJ1-5; D uncertain. The CDR3 runs to 13 residues. The ends were cut back, 2 bases at V and 11 bases at J, with 13 bases in the middle.